These T cell receptor beta chains were read from a single sample in a study of a mutant IDH1 vaccine in newly diagnosed glioma. Data came from immunoSEQ multiplex PCR; TCRdb stores just in-frame clones and leaves some out. The repertoire holds about 51,000 clones, with roughly 80% as singletons. Sequencing used PBMCs, obtained from a glioma patient treated with radiotherapy, temozolomide or both. The receptors were sampled from a woman aged 40 to 50 with glioma. Both conserved end residues are part of each CDR3.

V	J	CDR3
TRBV6-5	TRBJ1-2	CASSYRGTSDYGYTF
TRBV11-3	TRBJ2-5	CASTAGPQETQYF
TRBV30	TRBJ2-3	CAAKERGLSTDTQYF
TRBV14	TRBJ2-7	CASSPLGAALYEQYF
TRBV2	TRBJ1-2	CASSERGGAEGYTF
TRBV28	TRBJ1-4	CASSPPINEKLFF
TRBV19	TRBJ2-1	CASSIVPGQFTEQFF
TRBV30	TRBJ1-1	CAWTVPDRPNTEAFF
TRBV30	TRBJ1-4	CAWEGGTNEKLFF
TRBV5-1	TRBJ2-2	CASSLRAGAGELFF
TRBV6-5	TRBJ2-7	CASSSRRQGSYEQYF
TRBV9	TRBJ1-3	CATEDTPNTIYF
TRBV19	TRBJ1-1	CASSMKLRGNTEAFF
TRBV18	TRBJ2-7	CASSPPNQYEQYF
TRBV19	TRBJ1-2	CASSIYADGYTF
TRBV7-9	TRBJ1-2	CASSPLGSYGYTF
TRBV27	TRBJ2-6	CASSPTPSGANVLTF
TRBV7-9	TRBJ1-6	CASSSRGLNSPLHF
TRBV25-1	TRBJ2-3	CASSEGRGTTLDTQYF
TRBV19	TRBJ1-4	CASMEGRKKLFF
TRBV30	TRBJ2-7	CAWSWEGEQYF
TRBV6-5	TRBJ2-7	CASSSQSGGTYEQYF
TRBV9	TRBJ1-5	CASSVGQGFNSNQPQHF
TRBV7-9	TRBJ1-2	CASSLLLGQGFGYTF
TRBV29-1	TRBJ1-2	CSVIRNDRAYGYTF